This entry is about one T cell receptor beta chain. Authors' analysis steps: Using reference gene primer amplification, nucleated cell counts were estimated. TCRdb's table, derived via immunoSEQ multiplex PCR, lists solely in-frame clones and lacks some. V and J calls and clone size come straight from that table; D and trimming were deduced from the DNA. The top ten hold over 9.5% of the sample, which has 30,000 to 35,000 clones, 87% seen once. This record comes from a study of blood T cell repertoires in COVID-19. The CDR3 is 13 residues long. Germline trimming cut 5 bases from V and 6 bases from J; bases unmatched to any gene: 6. CDR1 and CDR2 from the germline V gene are SGHNT and YENEEA.

The origin of this receptor is a man older than 75 with active COVID-19. Sequencing was carried out using peripheral blood. This chain uses TRBV11-3 with TRBJ2-7; 8 nucleotides line up with TRBD2. The CDR3 reads CASSPGGSGEQYF. The CDR3, as DNA: TGTGCCAGCAGCCCGGGGGGGTCGGGCGAGCAGTACTTC.